One sample yielded the 15 T cell receptor beta chains listed below, sequenced in a study of tumor-infiltrating lymphocytes in glioblastoma multiforme. TCRB libraries came from RNA via three nested multiplex PCR rounds. TCRdb processed the multiplex PCR reads anew with MiXCR; each CDR3 protein has one entry. The sample yields roughly 10,000 distinct CDR3 sequences, around 68% seen once. The sample was brain tumor tissue. The receptor source for this set is a male donor with glioblastoma.

This clonotype has just one count. The genes are TRBV20-1 and TRBJ2-3; TRBD2 agrees at 9 bases. With V trimmed by 8 bases and J by 3 bases, 12 bases remained unmatched. CDR3 length equals 15 residues. Germline assignment: CDR1 DFQATT and CDR2 SNEGSKA (reference sequence). DNA for the CDR3: TGCAGTTCTACCTCCCTAGCGGGAATTACAGATACGCAGTATTTT. Translating it yields CSSTSLAGITDTQYF.

Here the CDR3 DNA reads TGCAGCGATCGACAGGGGCTGAACACTGAAGCTTTCTTT. Translating it yields CSDRQGLNTEAFF. This chain links TRBV29-1 with TRBJ1-1, with 8 bases identical to TRBD1. Germline V gives CDR1 SQVTM, CDR2 ANQGSEA. With 7 bases clipped from V and 0 bases from J, the junction kept 4 bases outside the gene matches. The CDR3 loop spans 13 amino acids. The variable domain in full, completed from reference TRBV29-1 and TRBJ1-1, reads SAVISQKPSRDICQRGTSLTIQCQVDSQVTMMFWYRQQPGQSLTLIATANQGSEATYESGFVIDKFPISRPNLTFSTLTVSNMSPEDSSIYLCSDRQGLNTEAFFGQGTRLTVV.

By sample fraction, this clonotype is medium-sized. V usage is TRBV6-2 or TRBV6-3 and J usage is TRBJ1-5; D gene ambiguous. The germline V gene has CDR1 MNHEY and CDR2 SVGEGT. Trimming shortened V by 3 bases and J by 0 bases, and 12 bases separated the two germline ends. This CDR3 is 16 amino acids long. The chain's CDR3 is CASSYASGFSNQPQHF. CDR3 nucleotides: TGTGCCAGCAGTTATGCCTCCGGGTTTAGCAATCAGCCCCAGCATTTT.

Points on this clonotype: It may be a read error: a sequence one base away is much more abundant. The rearrangement links TRBV11-2 to TRBJ1-1; the D is unclear. Per germline, CDR1 SGHAT and CDR2 FQNNGV. The CDR3 runs 14 residues. This CDR3 is CASNSLGRHTEAFF. The CDR3 DNA sequence: TGTGCCAGCAACTCCCTCGGTCGACACACTGAAGCCTTCTTT.

This clonotype was detected ten times or more. This chain connects TRBV5-1 to TRBJ2-3; 10 nucleotides align to TRBD2. The CDR3 covers 18 residues. V lost 3 bases, J lost 2 bases, and 12 bases stayed unmatched. Germline CDR1 SGHRS, CDR2 YFSETQ. The CDR3 loop reads CASSSLPGAGGDTDTQYF. In DNA, the CDR3 is TGCGCCAGCAGCTCGCTCCCCGGAGCGGGAGGGGACACAGATACGCAGTATTTT.

About this clonotype itself: Germline and junction disagree at one end, which may indicate a read error. The chain recombines TRBV14 with TRBJ2-3; D is uncertain. The J call is in doubt because the DNA end fits TRBJ1-5 better. Germline V gives CDR1 SGHDN, CDR2 FVKESK. There are 17 residues in the CDR3. CDR3 DNA: TGTGCCGGCAGCCCTTTAGCGGGAGGCTCTAGAACAGATACGCAGCATTTT. Translation: CAGSPLAGGSRTDTQHF.

This clonotype was detected ten times or more. The chain joins TRBV2 to TRBJ2-1, with D perhaps assigned TRBD1 or TRBD2 (5 bases each). The CDR3 extends over 13 amino acids. Germline V gene sequence: CDR1 SNHLY, CDR2 FYNNEI. The V end was cut by 5 bases, the J end by 6 bases, with 11 bases between. The CDR3 DNA follows: TGTGCCAGCAGTCGGGACCGAACCAATGAGCAGTTCTTC. This encodes CASSRDRTNEQFF.

This clonotype appeared a few times. The rearrangement joins TRBV6-1 to TRBJ2-7; 8 bases agree with TRBD2. Germline lookup yields CDR1 MNHNS and CDR2 SASEGT. The V gene end was trimmed by 11 bases and the J gene end by 1 base; junction bases not matched to a gene: 13. The CDR3 totals 15 residues. DNA for the CDR3: TGTGCCGGGGCAGAGGACAGCGGGGGATCCTACGAGCAGTACTTC. Translated: CAGAEDSGGSYEQYF.

The chain has TRBV10-3 and TRBJ2-2, with D hard to call. Germline assignment: CDR1 ENHRY and CDR2 SYGVKD. V was cut by 3 bases and J by 7 bases, with 6 bases left in between. This CDR3 is built from 12 residues. CDR3 sequence reads: CAISDVDGELFF. Here the CDR3 DNA reads TGTGCCATCAGTGACGTCGACGGGGAGCTGTTTTTT.

Notes on this clonotype: One junction end does not reproduce the germline sequence, and a read error may be involved. V gene TRBV4-1 combines with J gene TRBJ1-5; D is ambiguous. The CDR3 sequence is 15 residues long. Germline assignment: CDR1 MGHRA and CDR2 YSYEKL. The CDR3 protein is CANSQGLTSNRPQRF. The CDR3 bases are TGCGCCAACAGCCAAGGACTCACGAGCAATCGGCCCCAGCGTTTT.

As for this clonotype: Since no conserved phenylalanine or tryptophan closes the CDR3, a read error is the likely cause. The V and J genes are TRBV6-6 and TRBJ1-1; D possibly corresponds to TRBD1 (6 bases). This CDR3 is 15 amino acids long. The ends were cut back, 6 bases at V and 0 bases at J, with 14 bases in the middle. Germline CDR1 and CDR2: MNHNY and SVGAGI (reference sequence). CDR3 DNA: TGTGCCAGCAGCCTGGACGGACAGCTGAACACTGAAGCTTTCTTA. It specifies CASSLDGQLNTEAFL.

The chain joins TRBV20-1 to TRBJ2-5; TRBD2 matches at 10 bases. V lost 3 bases and J lost 4; bases outside the gene matches: 11. The CDR3 contains 16 residues. In germline, CDR1 is DFQATT, CDR2 SNEGSKA (reference sequence). The CDR3 region has the DNA TGCAGTGCTAGGGGACTAGCGAGAGATCCAGGAGAGACCCAGTACTTC. Its protein product is CSARGLARDPGETQYF.

The rearrangement links TRBV4-3 to TRBJ2-2; TRBD1 matches at 9 bases. The J segment lost 10 bases and the V segment lost 3 bases, leaving 9 bases of the junction unmatched. The CDR3 runs 15 residues. Germline-derived CDR1 and CDR2 are LGHNA and YSLEER. CDR3 sequence reads: CASSHHDRGAVELFF. The CDR3 DNA is TGCGCCAGCAGCCACCATGACAGGGGGGCCGTGGAGCTGTTTTTT.

The chain combines TRBV29-1 with TRBJ1-1; D perhaps matches TRBD1 (6 bases). Germline assignment: CDR1 SQVTM and CDR2 ANQGSEA. CDR3 length: 14 residues. V lost 0 bases to trimming and J lost 4 bases, with 12 bases between them. CDR3 protein: CSVEEDEGVTEAFF. The CDR3, as DNA: TGCAGCGTTGAAGAGGATGAGGGGGTCACTGAAGCTTTCTTT.

Concerning this clonotype itself: The conserved phenylalanine or tryptophan normally closing the CDR3 is absent here, so this likely arose from a read error. This CDR3 is CASSQPTGVYDGYTL. The CDR3 DNA reads as TGTGCCAGCAGCCAGCCGACCGGGGTTTACGATGGCTACACCCTC. The J gene is TRBJ1-2, the V gene TRBV11-2; D ambiguous. This CDR3 contains 15 residues. V shed 5 bases and J shed 6 bases, with 19 bases lying between them. Germline V CDR1 and CDR2: SGHAT, FQNNGV.